These T cell receptor beta chains were read from a single sample in a study of T cell repertoires in ileal Crohn's disease. Repertoires were generated with immunoSEQ multiplex PCR, while TCRdb's copy carries only in-frame clones and drops some. Of about 4,700 clones in the sample, about 78% are singletons; the top ten hold approximately 12%. Sequenced material: ileal tissue. These receptors all stem from an adult with Crohn's disease. The CDR3 runs from the conserved cysteine through the conserved F or W. The D gene is left open where the match is weak. Part of the rows lack a size; the others show once, few, many or a class for expanded clones.

TRBD1 | TRBJ1-2 | NA | TRBV9 | TGTGCCAGCAGCGCACCACGACAGGGGATGAACTATGGCTACACCTTC | CASSAPRQGMNYGYTF
NA | TRBJ2-5 | few | TRBV30 | TGTGCCTGGGGGGCCCAAGAGACCCAGTACTTC | CAWGAQETQYF
NA | TRBJ2-7 | NA | TRBV30 | TGTGCCTGGAGTGTAGGGGGAGTCTCCTACGAGCAGTACTTC | CAWSVGGVSYEQYF
NA | TRBJ1-3 | NA | TRBV4-1 | TGCGCCAGCAGCGCTGCAGGGGCGGGAAACACCATATATTTT | CASSAAGAGNTIYF
NA | TRBJ2-7 | NA | TRBV30 | TGTGCCTGGAGTATAGATGGGTCGGGCGAGCAGTACTTC | CAWSIDGSGEQYF
TRBD1 | TRBJ2-1 | NA | TRBV6-5 | TGTGCCAGCAGTTACGGGACAGCCCACAATGAGCAGTTCTTC | CASSYGTAHNEQFF
NA | TRBJ1-1 | NA | TRBV18 | TGTGCCAGCTCTCCTCCAGGTCGGGAGGGCACTGAAGCTTTCTTT | CASSPPGREGTEAFF
NA | TRBJ2-3 | NA | TRBV5-1 | TGCGCCAGCAGCTTGGACATTACGAAAGGGGCAGATACGCAGTATTTT | CASSLDITKGADTQYF
NA | TRBJ2-3 | NA | TRBV6-1 | TGTGCCAGCAGTGAAGCGGCAGGTGGCACAGATACGCAGTATTTT | CASSEAAGGTDTQYF
NA | TRBJ2-7 | NA | TRBV18 | TGTGCCAGCTCAGTTTCGGGGGGCTTTGCCTACGAGCAGTACTTC | CASSVSGGFAYEQYF
NA | TRBJ1-4 | NA | TRBV6-5 | TGTGCCAGCAGTTACCTTTCGGGAGAAAAACTGTTTTTT | CASSYLSGEKLFF
NA | TRBJ1-3 | NA | TRBV5-1 | TGCGCCAGCAGCTTCTATGAGAGATCCTCTGGAAACACCATATATTTT | CASSFYERSSGNTIYF
NA | TRBJ1-2 | NA | TRBV2 | TGTGCCAGCACCCTGTCCTATGGCTACACCTTC | CASTLSYGYTF
TRBD2 | TRBJ2-1 | NA | TRBV18 | TGTGCCAGCTCCCAGGCAGCGGGGGGCCTCCTGGATGAGCAGTTCTTC | CASSQAAGGLLDEQFF
NA | TRBJ2-7 | NA | TRBV9 | TGTGCCAGCAGCACATCTTCGGAGAGGGTGCACGAGCAGTACTTC | CASSTSSERVHEQYF
NA | TRBJ2-3 | NA | TRBV11-2 | TGTGCCAGCAGCTCACAGGGGGGGGAAAGGGCAGATACGCAGTATTTT | CASSSQGGERADTQYF
TRBD2 | TRBJ2-7 | NA | TRBV5-1 | TGCGCCAGCAGCACAAGCGGGGGGAATGACTACGAGCAGTACTTC | CASSTSGGNDYEQYF
NA | TRBJ2-3 | NA | TRBV9 | TGTGCCAGCAGTCCCAGGGGAGGGGGAGATACGCAGTATTTT | CASSPRGGGDTQYF
NA | TRBJ1-2 | NA | TRBV19 | TGTGCCAGTAGTATCTCCCTAATCGCCTATGGCTACACCTTC | CASSISLIAYGYTF
NA | TRBJ1-1 | few | TRBV5-1 | TGCGCCAGCAGCTTGGCCGGGGGGCGGACGGGAGACACTGAAGCTTTCTTT | CASSLAGGRTGDTEAFF
NA | TRBJ1-5 | NA | TRBV7-8 | TGTGCCAGCAGCTCCCTTATTAACAGGGTCTATAGCAATCAGCCCCAGCATTTT | CASSSLINRVYSNQPQHF
TRBD1 | TRBJ1-1 | few | TRBV29-1 | TGCAGCGCTTGGACAGGGGGCACTGAAGCTTTCTTT | CSAWTGGTEAFF
NA | TRBJ2-1 | NA | TRBV30 | TGTGCCTGCCGACTGAGCTCGGTACATGAGCAGTTCTTC | CACRLSSVHEQFF
TRBD1 | TRBJ2-3 | NA | TRBV6-5 | TGTGCCAGCAGTTGGGGGGACAGGGGGGTCACAGATACGCAGTATTTT | CASSWGDRGVTDTQYF
NA | TRBJ2-1 | NA | TRBV28 | TGTGCCAGCAGTCGTGAAGGGGCCTCCTACAATGAGCAGTTCTTC | CASSREGASYNEQFF
NA | TRBJ2-3 | NA | TRBV12-5 | TGTGCTAGTGGGCTAGGACAGCTCAGCACAGATACGCAGTATTTT | CASGLGQLSTDTQYF
TRBD1 | TRBJ1-5 | NA | TRBV5-6 | TGTGCCAGCAGCTTGACCGCAGGGGGATATAGCAATCAGCCCCAGCATTTT | CASSLTAGGYSNQPQHF
NA | TRBJ2-3 | once | TRBV21-1 | TGTGCCAGCAGCGAAGTAGCGGGGAGCACAGATACGCAGTATTTT | CASSEVAGSTDTQYF
NA | TRBJ2-6 | NA | TRBV14 | TGTGCCAGCAGCCAAGATGGTCGGGGACATTCTGGGGCCAACGTCCTGACTTTC | CASSQDGRGHSGANVLTF
NA | TRBJ2-7 | few | TRBV6-1 | TGTGCCAGCAACCTACTCGGGGTTACCTACGAGCAGTACTTC | CASNLLGVTYEQYF
NA | TRBJ1-2 | NA | TRBV6-5 | TGTGCCAGCAGCCCCGGTACAGGGTTCTATGGCTACACCTTC | CASSPGTGFYGYTF
TRBD1 | TRBJ2-7 | NA | TRBV4-1 | TGCGCCAGCAGCCAAGCCCCGGGACAGGGATCGGACGAGCAGTACTTC | CASSQAPGQGSDEQYF
NA | TRBJ2-1 | NA | TRBV4-1 | TGCGCCAGCAGCCAAGATCAAGCGGTGAGGGAGCAGTTCTTC | CASSQDQAVREQFF
TRBD1 | TRBJ2-4 | NA | TRBV19 | TGTGCCAGTAGTATGGGACAGGGGCCCCTTGAGAACATTCAGTACTTC | CASSMGQGPLENIQYF
TRBD2 | TRBJ2-2 | NA | TRBV4-2 | TGTGCCAGCAGCCAAGCCAGGGCACTCCTCGATGGGACTAGCGGGGGCCACAGGACCGGGGAGCTGTTTTTT | CASSQARALLDGTSGGHRTGELFF
TRBD2 | TRBJ2-3 | NA | TRBV11-2 | TGTGCCAGCAGCTCGGCTTCCCGTAGCGGGAGTCAGTATTTT | CASSSASRSGSQYF
NA | TRBJ2-7 | NA | TRBV9 | TGTGCCAGCAGCCCAATGACGGGGAGCTCCTACGAGCAGTACTTC | CASSPMTGSSYEQYF
NA | TRBJ1-3 | few | TRBV2 | TGTGCCAGCAGTGAAGGGAGTGGATCTGGAAACACCATATATTTT | CASSEGSGSGNTIYF
NA | TRBJ1-1 | few | TRBV29-1 | TGCAGCGTGGTGACACAGGCCTTGAACACTGAAGCTTTCTTT | CSVVTQALNTEAFF
NA | TRBJ1-1 | NA | TRBV6-5 | TGTGCCAGCAGCTCGAACACGGGCACTGAAGCTTTCTTT | CASSSNTGTEAFF
NA | TRBJ1-6 | NA | TRBV6-4 | TGTGCCAGCAGCCCGACACCCAATAATTCACCCCTCCACTTT | CASSPTPNNSPLHF
NA | TRBJ1-3 | NA | TRBV18 | TGTGCCAGCTCGACAGAGAGCTCTGGAAACACCATATATTTT | CASSTESSGNTIYF
NA | TRBJ1-5 | NA | TRBV6-1 | TGTGCCAGCAGTGAAGCGTTCGGTAAATATCAGCCCCAGCATTTT | CASSEAFGKYQPQHF
NA | TRBJ1-2 | NA | TRBV19 | TGTGCCACCTCATCACAGAGGGCGATTGGCTACACCTTC | CATSSQRAIGYTF
TRBD1 | TRBJ1-3 | NA | TRBV10-3 | TGTGCCATCACCTCGGACAGGTCCCTCTCTGGAAACACCATATATTTT | CAITSDRSLSGNTIYF
NA | TRBJ2-7 | NA | TRBV7-6 | TGTGCCAGCAGCTTTAAGGAGGTGGGAAAACAGACCCACTTC | CASSFKEVGKQTHF
NA | TRBJ2-7 | NA | TRBV5-1 | TGCGCCAGCAGCTTAGGGACATTCCTCGGTGGCGAGCAGTACTTC | CASSLGTFLGGEQYF
NA | TRBJ2-7 | NA | TRBV7-9 | TGTGCCAGCAGCCAACTGGACAGCTACGAGCAGTACTTC | CASSQLDSYEQYF
TRBD1 | TRBJ1-2 | NA | TRBV6-1 | TGTGCCAGCAGTGCGCTGTGGACAGGGGGGTCAAAGGGCTACACCTTC | CASSALWTGGSKGYTF
TRBD1 | TRBJ1-6 | NA | TRBV7-8 | TGTGCCAGCAGCTCACAACTTTGGACAGGGGATTTCCCCCTCCACTTT | CASSSQLWTGDFPLHF
NA | TRBJ1-2 | NA | TRBV7-9 | TGTGCCAGCAGCTTATCCCAGGGAAGGTTTGGCTATGGCTACACCTTC | CASSLSQGRFGYGYTF
TRBD1 | TRBJ1-5 | NA | TRBV6-1 | TGTGCCAGCAGTGAGGGACAGGAGTTTCGGCCCCAGCATTTT | CASSEGQEFRPQHF